The 18 T cell receptor beta chains below were found in one sample sequenced in a study of blood T cell repertoires in COVID-19. Profiled with immunoSEQ multiplex PCR; TCRdb holds only in-frame clones, not every one. The profile shows 360,000 or so clones, about 90% of them singletons. Sequencing was performed on PBMCs or T cells enriched from blood (not recorded which). Source of these receptors: a woman aged 30 to 39 who had recovered from COVID-19.

The genes are TRBV2 and TRBJ1-1; a weak D match, TRBD1 (6 bases). Trimming stripped 5 bases from V and 5 bases from J, with 15 bases between. The CDR3 runs to 14 residues. CDR1 is SNHLY, CDR2 FYNNEI, per germline. In DNA form, the CDR3 reads TGTGCCAGCAGTCCCGAGGGGGTTAATACTGAAGCTTTCTTT. Its translation is CASSPEGVNTEAFF.

This clone was recorded once. The chain combines TRBV19 with TRBJ1-5, with no clear D. The germline V and J ends were trimmed by 3 bases and 2 bases, with 14 bases remaining between them. CDR3 size: 16 residues. Germline V lookup: CDR1 LNHDA, CDR2 SQIVND (reference sequence). For the CDR3, the DNA is TGTGCCAGTAGTATTTTTGCCCCCGGTGGCAATCAGCCCCAGCATTTT. It translates to CASSIFAPGGNQPQHF.

The V gene is TRBV5-4, the J gene TRBJ2-1, with 9 bases fitting TRBD2. This CDR3 is built from 15 residues. In germline, CDR1 is SGHNT, CDR2 YYREEE (reference sequence). The J segment lost 8 bases and the V segment lost 4 bases, leaving 10 bases of the junction unmatched. The CDR3 region is CASSPLSGGFDEQFF. The CDR3 DNA is TGTGCCAGCAGCCCGCTAAGCGGGGGGTTTGATGAGCAGTTCTTC.

The chain carries TRBV18 and TRBJ2-7, with TRBD1 matching 7 bases. J gave up 0 bases and V 4 bases, and 3 bases lay outside the gene matches. Germline V gene lookup returns CDR1 KGHSH and CDR2 LQKENI. The CDR3 is 14 amino acids. CDR3 DNA sequence: TGTGCCAGCTCACGGGACAGCTACTCCTACGAGCAGTACTTC. Its protein is CASSRDSYSYEQYF.

The gene calls are TRBV4-2 and TRBJ2-7, with 10 bases that match TRBD1. The junction had 7 bases not matched to a gene; V was cut back by 0 bases and J by 5 bases. Germline CDR1 LGHNA, CDR2 YNFKEQ. CDR3 size: 16 residues. CDR3 in amino acids: CASSQEGQGRGDEQYF. In DNA, the CDR3 is TGTGCCAGCAGCCAAGAGGGACAGGGGCGGGGTGACGAGCAGTACTTC.

The gene calls are TRBV9 and TRBJ2-3; TRBD2 matches at 10 bases. CDR1 SGDLS and CDR2 YYNGEE come from the germline V gene. This CDR3 comprises 16 residues. V lost 3 bases to trimming and J lost 1 base; unmatched junction nucleotides: 5. CDR3 nucleotide sequence: TGTGCCAGCAGCGCAGCTAGCGGGAGAGGCACAGATACGCAGTATTTT. Its translation: CASSAASGRGTDTQYF.

The chain is built from TRBV30 and TRBJ2-1, with 9 bases lining up with TRBD1. Germline assignment: CDR1 GTSNPN and CDR2 SVGIG (reference sequence). Losses at the gene ends were 3 bases for V and 3 bases for J; bases not matched to a gene: 12. This CDR3 spans 17 amino acids. CDR3 bases: TGTGCCTGGAGCGGAGGGGTCGGGACAGGGAACTACAATGAGCAGTTCTTC. Translated, it gives CAWSGGVGTGNYNEQFF.

The chain has TRBV9 and TRBJ1-4; D is unresolved. There are 14 residues in the CDR3. Trimming stripped 0 bases from V and 5 bases from J, with 8 bases between. Germline CDR1 reads SGDLS; CDR2 reads YYNGEE. DNA for the CDR3: TGTGCCAGCAGCGTAGTTGCAGAAAATGAAAAACTGTTTTTT. It translates to CASSVVAENEKLFF.

The V and J genes are TRBV6-2 or TRBV6-3 and TRBJ1-5; D not certain. V shed 4 bases and J shed 2 bases, with 12 bases lying between them. This CDR3 has 15 residues. Per the germline V gene, CDR1 is MNHEY and CDR2 is SVGEGT. The CDR3 loop is CASSWAGSGNQPQHF. The CDR3 DNA sequence: TGTGCCAGCAGTTGGGCGGGCTCCGGCAATCAGCCCCAGCATTTT.

The rearrangement links TRBV30 to TRBJ1-1; D ambiguous. The CDR3 runs 14 residues. The germline V gene has CDR1 GTSNPN and CDR2 SVGIG (reference sequence). Trimming left V 0 bases short and J 6 bases short, with 14 bases between. The CDR3 reads CAWSVLGRESEAFF. CDR3 bases: TGTGCCTGGAGTGTACTTGGGAGAGAATCTGAAGCTTTCTTT.

Note on this clone: A clone one base away is much larger, so this may be a read error. The rearrangement uses TRBV5-5 and TRBJ1-1; TRBD1 is a possible D gene (6 bases). Germline V gene data show CDR1 as SGHKS and CDR2 as YYEKEE (reference sequence). Trimming removed 5 bases from V and 4 bases from J, with 9 bases in between. The CDR3 covers 12 residues. For the CDR3, the DNA is TGTGCCAGCAGAACAGGGTTCACTGAAGCTTTCTTT. Protein sequence: CASRTGFTEAFF.

J is TRBJ2-1 and V is TRBV9; D possibly corresponds to TRBD2 (6 bases). The ends were cut back, 7 bases at V and 5 bases at J, with 22 bases in the middle. CDR3 length: 16 residues. Germline V CDR1 and CDR2: SGDLS, YYNGEE. In nucleotides, the CDR3 is TGTGCCAGCGGCTGGCGCGCGGGACGGAGCGACAATGAGCAGTTCTTC. Protein sequence: CASGWRAGRSDNEQFF.

V and J are TRBV7-9 and TRBJ1-1; D ambiguous. Between the trimmed V and J ends, which lost 4 bases and 10 bases, there was a span of 19 bases. Per the germline V gene, CDR1 is SEHNR and CDR2 is FQNEAQ (reference sequence). There are 14 residues in the CDR3. CDR3 residues: CASSSGDRALRAFF. The CDR3 bases are TGTGCCAGCAGCTCCGGGGATCGGGCTCTTAGAGCTTTCTTT.

This sequence joins TRBV9 and TRBJ1-2, with D unclear. With 4 bases removed from V and 2 bases from J, the gap between germline ends came to 12 bases. Germline CDR1 is SGDLS and CDR2 is YYNGEE. This CDR3 contains 14 residues. This CDR3 is CASSPNTANYGYTF. CDR3 nucleotides: TGTGCCAGCAGCCCAAATACAGCAAACTATGGCTACACCTTC.

The sample holds one count of this clone. This chain uses TRBV9 with TRBJ2-5; 7 bases are a match to TRBD2. With V trimmed by 3 bases and J by 4 bases, 3 bases remained unmatched. The CDR3 spans 13 residues. CDR1 and CDR2 from the germline V gene are SGDLS and YYNGEE. As DNA, the CDR3 is TGTGCCAGCAGCGAGCGGGACCGAGAGACCCAGTACTTC. It codes for CASSERDRETQYF.

This clone has more than one count but fewer than ten. The J gene is TRBJ1-4, the V gene TRBV30, with no clear D. This CDR3 is 14 amino acids long. The V gene lost 4 bases and the J gene lost 2 bases, with 11 bases spanning the gap. The germline gives CDR1 GTSNPN, CDR2 SVGIG (reference sequence). CDR3 nucleotide sequence: TGTGCCTGGAAGCACAGCGGGACTAATGAAAAACTGTTTTTT. Translated, it gives CAWKHSGTNEKLFF.

The J gene is TRBJ1-5, the V gene TRBV6-5; TRBD1 matches 9 bases. V gave up 4 bases and J gave up 0 bases; unmatched junction bases: 1. There are 15 residues in the CDR3. The V gene's germline CDR1 is MNHEY and CDR2 SVGAGI. CDR3 DNA: TGTGCCAGCAGTTCGGGACAGGGTAGCAATCAGCCCCAGCATTTT. Translated, it gives CASSSGQGSNQPQHF.

In its sample, this clone was seen once. The chain uses TRBV14 and TRBJ1-1, with D possibly matching TRBD1 (5 bases). V shed 3 bases and J shed 7 bases, with 9 bases lying between them. In germline, CDR1 is SGHDN, CDR2 FVKESK. The CDR3 is 12 residues long. Written as DNA, the CDR3 is TGTGCCAGCAGCCATGGGGGGGGTGAAGCTTTCTTT. It codes for CASSHGGGEAFF.